A selection of T cell receptor beta chains follows, all from one sample in a study of OX40 agonist ivuxolimab in advanced cancers. TCRdb's table, derived via immunoSEQ multiplex PCR, lists solely in-frame clones and lacks some. Of tens of thousands of clones listed, about 85% were seen once; the top ten hold more than 15%. Sample: CD4+ or CD8+ T cells sorted from blood, taken in a trial of the OX40 agonist ivuxolimab. Every receptor here comes from an adult with an advanced solid tumor such as melanoma, head and neck, liver or kidney cancer. The CDR3 runs from the conserved cysteine through the conserved F or W. The order of the fields is clone size, V gene, J gene, D gene, CDR3 DNA, CDR3 protein. The D gene is left open where the match is weak. Only some rows state a clone size, as once, few, many or a class for expanded clones.

clone size: .; V gene: TRBV7-7; J gene: TRBJ2-7; D gene: .; CDR3 DNA: TGTGCTAGCAGCTTATTCCCCGGAGATCAATACGAGCAGTACTTC; CDR3 protein: CASSLFPGDQYEQYF
clone size: .; V gene: TRBV7-9; J gene: TRBJ2-6; D gene: .; CDR3 DNA: TGTGCCAGCAGCTTGGTACAGGGTCGCTCTGGGGCCAACGTCCTGACTTTC; CDR3 protein: CASSLVQGRSGANVLTF
clone size: .; V gene: TRBV6-5; J gene: TRBJ1-5; D gene: .; CDR3 DNA: TGTGCCACCTCTGACAGCGGGTTTCAGCCCCAGCATTTT; CDR3 protein: CATSDSGFQPQHF
clone size: .; V gene: TRBV27; J gene: TRBJ2-1; D gene: TRBD2; CDR3 DNA: TGTGCCAGCAGTCGCGTAGGGACTAGCAACAATGAGCAGTTCTTC; CDR3 protein: CASSRVGTSNNEQFF
clone size: .; V gene: TRBV5-6; J gene: TRBJ2-7; D gene: TRBD2; CDR3 DNA: TGTGCCAGCAGCTTGGGACTAGCGGCATCCTACGAGCAGTACTTC; CDR3 protein: CASSLGLAASYEQYF
clone size: .; V gene: TRBV15; J gene: TRBJ2-7; D gene: TRBD2; CDR3 DNA: TGTGCCACCAGCGGCAGACTAGCGACTTTAGCACGGGAGCAGTACTTC; CDR3 protein: CATSGRLATLAREQYF
clone size: .; V gene: TRBV30; J gene: TRBJ1-5; D gene: .; CDR3 DNA: TGTGCCATGGGGCAAGATAGCAATCAGCCCCAGCATTTT; CDR3 protein: CAMGQDSNQPQHF
clone size: .; V gene: TRBV23-1; J gene: TRBJ1-4; D gene: .; CDR3 DNA: TGCGCCAGCAGTCGAAGACAGTGGGGTAATGAAAAACTGTTTTTT; CDR3 protein: CASSRRQWGNEKLFF
clone size: .; V gene: TRBV19; J gene: TRBJ2-7; D gene: TRBD1; CDR3 DNA: TGTGCCAGTAGTAGACAGGGCTACGAGCAGTACTTC; CDR3 protein: CASSRQGYEQYF
clone size: .; V gene: TRBV7-9; J gene: TRBJ2-7; D gene: TRBD1; CDR3 DNA: TGTGCCAGCAGCACCCCCATCGGACAGGGGACCTACGAGCAGTACTTC; CDR3 protein: CASSTPIGQGTYEQYF
clone size: .; V gene: TRBV5-1; J gene: TRBJ2-6; D gene: .; CDR3 DNA: TGCGCCAGCAGCTTGGGCCCGACCTCCTCTGGGGCCAACGTCCTGACTTTC; CDR3 protein: CASSLGPTSSGANVLTF
clone size: once; V gene: TRBV18; J gene: TRBJ2-7; D gene: TRBD1; CDR3 DNA: TGTGCCAGCTCCCTACCGGGACAGGGTGCCTACGAGCAGTACTTC; CDR3 protein: CASSLPGQGAYEQYF
clone size: .; V gene: TRBV7-6; J gene: TRBJ2-6; D gene: .; CDR3 DNA: TGTGCCGGCTCTGGGTGGGTCGTCGGGGCCAACGTCCTGACTTTC; CDR3 protein: CAGSGWVVGANVLTF
clone size: .; V gene: TRBV28; J gene: TRBJ1-5; D gene: .; CDR3 DNA: TGTGCCGCTGGGGGTGCCAATCAGCCCCAGCATTTT; CDR3 protein: CAAGGANQPQHF
clone size: once; V gene: TRBV28; J gene: TRBJ1-1; D gene: TRBD1; CDR3 DNA: TGTGCCAGCAGTTTATATCTGAATTGGGGACAGGAAAACACTGAAGCTTTCTTT; CDR3 protein: CASSLYLNWGQENTEAFF
clone size: .; V gene: TRBV19; J gene: TRBJ1-5; D gene: .; CDR3 DNA: TGTGCCAGTAGTATGAGAGGGACCTTAGGCAATCAGCCCCAGCATTTT; CDR3 protein: CASSMRGTLGNQPQHF
clone size: .; V gene: TRBV7-3; J gene: TRBJ1-2; D gene: .; CDR3 DNA: TGTGCCAGCAGCTTAGGACAGCCATCCTATGGCTACACCTTC; CDR3 protein: CASSLGQPSYGYTF
clone size: once; V gene: TRBV7-3; J gene: TRBJ2-5; D gene: .; CDR3 DNA: TGTGCCAGCAGCGTAGCGGTACAAGAGACCCAGTACTTC; CDR3 protein: CASSVAVQETQYF
clone size: .; V gene: TRBV5-1; J gene: TRBJ2-7; D gene: TRBD1; CDR3 DNA: TGCGCCAGCAGCTTCCGACAGGGGGCCCCCTACGAGCAGTACTTC; CDR3 protein: CASSFRQGAPYEQYF
clone size: .; V gene: TRBV25-1; J gene: TRBJ2-1; D gene: .; CDR3 DNA: TGTGCCAGAAATAGCAACAGCTCCTACAATGAGCAGTTCTTC; CDR3 protein: CARNSNSSYNEQFF
clone size: .; V gene: TRBV6-5; J gene: TRBJ1-6; D gene: TRBD1; CDR3 DNA: TGTGCCAGCAGTTACGACAGGGGCCTTAATTCACCCCTCCACTTT; CDR3 protein: CASSYDRGLNSPLHF
clone size: once; V gene: TRBV18; J gene: TRBJ1-2; D gene: TRBD1; CDR3 DNA: TGTGCCAGCTCACCGGGGACAGAAAACTATGGCTACACCTTC; CDR3 protein: CASSPGTENYGYTF
clone size: .; V gene: TRBV4-2; J gene: TRBJ2-7; D gene: TRBD2; CDR3 DNA: TGTGCCAGCAGCCCCCGACTAGCGGGTCCGTCCTACGAGCAGTACTTC; CDR3 protein: CASSPRLAGPSYEQYF
clone size: once; V gene: TRBV7-6; J gene: TRBJ2-7; D gene: .; CDR3 DNA: TGTGCCAGCAGCTTAGCGTCAGGGGGGGGCGAATCCTACGAGCAGTACTTC; CDR3 protein: CASSLASGGGESYEQYF
clone size: .; V gene: TRBV6-6; J gene: TRBJ1-6; D gene: .; CDR3 DNA: TGTGCCAGCAGTCCCCAGGACAGCCATAATTCACCCCTCCACTTT; CDR3 protein: CASSPQDSHNSPLHF
clone size: .; V gene: TRBV6-1; J gene: TRBJ1-4; D gene: TRBD1; CDR3 DNA: TGTGCCAGCAGTGAGTTGGGGACAGGGGGTGAAAAACTGTTTTTT; CDR3 protein: CASSELGTGGEKLFF
clone size: .; V gene: TRBV6-1; J gene: TRBJ2-7; D gene: TRBD2; CDR3 DNA: TGTGCCAGCAGTGAGGCCGGGACTAGCCCCTACGAGCAGTACTTC; CDR3 protein: CASSEAGTSPYEQYF
clone size: .; V gene: TRBV6-1; J gene: TRBJ2-6; D gene: TRBD1; CDR3 DNA: TGTGCCAGCAGTGCCTGGACAGGGGAGTCTGGGGCCAACGTCCTGACTTTC; CDR3 protein: CASSAWTGESGANVLTF
clone size: .; V gene: TRBV11-3; J gene: TRBJ2-1; D gene: .; CDR3 DNA: TGTGCCAGCAGCTTAGCTCTTGGGGATGAGCAGTTCTTC; CDR3 protein: CASSLALGDEQFF
clone size: once; V gene: TRBV19; J gene: TRBJ1-6; D gene: .; CDR3 DNA: TGTGCCAGTAGTACCTCAGGGCTAAATTCACCCCTCCACTTT; CDR3 protein: CASSTSGLNSPLHF
clone size: once; V gene: TRBV6-4; J gene: TRBJ2-3; D gene: .; CDR3 DNA: TGTGCCAGCAGTGACGGGGCCTTGCTCGCAGATACGCAGTATTTT; CDR3 protein: CASSDGALLADTQYF
clone size: .; V gene: TRBV11-2; J gene: TRBJ1-2; D gene: .; CDR3 DNA: TGTGCCAGCAGCTTAGGGTCAGGGTCAACTATGAGCTACACCTTC; CDR3 protein: CASSLGSGSTMSYTF
clone size: .; V gene: TRBV7-6; J gene: TRBJ2-7; D gene: TRBD2; CDR3 DNA: TGTGCCAGCAGCTACAGCGGGAGATCCGACGAGCAGTACTTC; CDR3 protein: CASSYSGRSDEQYF
clone size: .; V gene: TRBV5-1; J gene: TRBJ1-2; D gene: .; CDR3 DNA: TGCGCCAGCAGCACCGAACCCCTGGGACGAGGTCTGGGCTACACCTTC; CDR3 protein: CASSTEPLGRGLGYTF
clone size: .; V gene: TRBV11-2; J gene: TRBJ2-4; D gene: .; CDR3 DNA: TGTGCCAGCAGCTTCCCTGTATCGGGGGTAGCCAAAAACATTCAGTACTTC; CDR3 protein: CASSFPVSGVAKNIQYF
clone size: .; V gene: TRBV18; J gene: TRBJ2-1; D gene: .; CDR3 DNA: TGTGCCAGCTCACTCCCCGGGACAAGAGGCAATGAGCAGTTCTTC; CDR3 protein: CASSLPGTRGNEQFF
clone size: .; V gene: TRBV9; J gene: TRBJ2-7; D gene: .; CDR3 DNA: TGTGCCAGCAGCCCCCGACAAGGAGCTTACGAGCAGTACTTC; CDR3 protein: CASSPRQGAYEQYF
clone size: .; V gene: TRBV7-2; J gene: TRBJ1-2; D gene: .; CDR3 DNA: TGTGCCAGCAGCCCATCGGGGACGGAGAACTATGGCTACACCTTC; CDR3 protein: CASSPSGTENYGYTF
clone size: .; V gene: TRBV5-1; J gene: TRBJ2-1; D gene: TRBD2; CDR3 DNA: TGCGCCAGCAGGGGGGGGAAAGAGAATGAGCAGTTCTTC; CDR3 protein: CASRGGKENEQFF
clone size: .; V gene: TRBV11-2; J gene: TRBJ1-1; D gene: TRBD1; CDR3 DNA: TGTGCCAGCAGCTTTCTTACAGGGGGCACTGAAGCTTTCTTT; CDR3 protein: CASSFLTGGTEAFF
clone size: .; V gene: TRBV4-1; J gene: TRBJ1-5; D gene: .; CDR3 DNA: TGCGCCAGCAGCCAGGCTGTACTTCAGCCCCAGCATTTT; CDR3 protein: CASSQAVLQPQHF
clone size: .; V gene: TRBV5-5; J gene: TRBJ1-4; D gene: .; CDR3 DNA: TGTGCCAGCAGCTTGGGTTTCCGCGGGAAGCTGAAACTGTTTTTT; CDR3 protein: CASSLGFRGKLKLFF
clone size: few; V gene: TRBV7-8; J gene: TRBJ2-4; D gene: .; CDR3 DNA: TGTGCCAGCAGCTTAGGGCAGGGAGGCAAAAACATTCAGTACTTC; CDR3 protein: CASSLGQGGKNIQYF
clone size: .; V gene: TRBV7-2; J gene: TRBJ1-1; D gene: .; CDR3 DNA: TGTGCCAGCAGCTTAGCGACAGATTCGGCTGAAGCTTTCTTT; CDR3 protein: CASSLATDSAEAFF
clone size: .; V gene: TRBV21-1; J gene: TRBJ2-7; D gene: .; CDR3 DNA: TGTGCCAGCAGCAAGTCCGACTCAGCCTACGAGCAGTACTTC; CDR3 protein: CASSKSDSAYEQYF
clone size: .; V gene: TRBV6-5; J gene: TRBJ2-7; D gene: TRBD1; CDR3 DNA: TGTGCCAGCACCAAGACAGGGGAGTGGTACGAGCAGTACTTC; CDR3 protein: CASTKTGEWYEQYF
clone size: .; V gene: TRBV7-8; J gene: TRBJ1-5; D gene: .; CDR3 DNA: TGTGCCAGCAGCTTAGGGACATCGAATCAGCCCCAGCATTTT; CDR3 protein: CASSLGTSNQPQHF
clone size: .; V gene: TRBV18; J gene: TRBJ1-6; D gene: .; CDR3 DNA: TGTGCCAGCTCCCGAACTACGAACGGAACACCCCTCCACTTT; CDR3 protein: CASSRTTNGTPLHF
clone size: .; V gene: TRBV18; J gene: TRBJ1-1; D gene: TRBD1; CDR3 DNA: TGTGCCAGCTCACCCCCGACAGGGGGGAACACTGAAGCTTTCTTT; CDR3 protein: CASSPPTGGNTEAFF
clone size: .; V gene: TRBV19; J gene: TRBJ2-4; D gene: .; CDR3 DNA: TGTGCCAGTAGTATAGGAGGCGGCAAAAACATTCAGTACTTC; CDR3 protein: CASSIGGGKNIQYF
clone size: .; V gene: TRBV6-6; J gene: TRBJ2-5; D gene: .; CDR3 DNA: TGTGCCAGCAGGCAACTGGCGGGGGCCCAGACCCAGTACTTC; CDR3 protein: CASRQLAGAQTQYF
clone size: .; V gene: TRBV15; J gene: TRBJ2-6; D gene: TRBD1; CDR3 DNA: TGTGCCACCAGCAGAGATAAGACAGGGACCCTCTCTGGGGCCAACGTCCTGACTTTC; CDR3 protein: CATSRDKTGTLSGANVLTF
clone size: .; V gene: TRBV5-1; J gene: TRBJ1-4; D gene: .; CDR3 DNA: TGCGCCAGCAGCTTGCAAGGGTCGGCTAATGAAAAACTGTTTTTT; CDR3 protein: CASSLQGSANEKLFF
clone size: few; V gene: TRBV6-6; J gene: TRBJ1-1; D gene: .; CDR3 DNA: TGTGCCAGCAGTTACTCGGCAGACATGAACACTGAAGCTTTCTTT; CDR3 protein: CASSYSADMNTEAFF
clone size: .; V gene: TRBV11-2; J gene: TRBJ2-3; D gene: TRBD2; CDR3 DNA: TGTGCCAGCAGCCGGACTAGCGGAAGCACAGATACGCAGTATTTT; CDR3 protein: CASSRTSGSTDTQYF